The 29 T cell receptor beta chains given below trace back to one sample, sequenced in a study of cytomegalovirus exposure and HLA in healthy donors. PCR primers comprised 60 Vbeta and 13 Jbeta primers. Libraries were prepared by immunoSEQ multiplex PCR; TCRdb keeps only in-frame clonotypes and omits some of them. The repertoire has approximately 86,000 clones, 60% to 80% of them found once; the top ten carry approximately 9%. Specimen: PBMCs. Receptors originate from a man aged 55-75 years in good health and CMV-seronegative.

V is TRBV19 and J is TRBJ1-4; 7 bases fit TRBD1. V shed 2 bases and J 5 bases; nucleotides not matched to a gene: 5. The CDR3 contains 15 residues. The germline V gene has CDR1 LNHDA and CDR2 SQIVND (reference sequence). CDR3 amino acids: CASSIFGQENEKLFF. CDR3 nucleotide sequence: TGTGCCAGTAGTATATTCGGACAGGAAAATGAAAAACTGTTTTTT.

This clone was seen just once. The rearrangement links TRBV7-2 to TRBJ2-5; possible D gene TRBD1, 5 bases. With 5 bases removed from V and 2 bases from J, the gap between germline ends came to 15 bases. The germline V gene has CDR1 SGHTA and CDR2 FQGNSA. This CDR3 spans 15 amino acids. CDR3 sequence (DNA): TGTGCCAGCAGCCCCTCGACAGAAGCGCAAGAGACCCAGTACTTC. The encoded protein is CASSPSTEAQETQYF.

This sequence joins TRBV5-1 and TRBJ1-5; maybe TRBD1 (5 bases). The CDR3 has 15 amino acids. V lost 2 bases and J 0 bases, leaving 9 bases between the germline ends. CDR1 is SGHRS, CDR2 YFSETQ, per germline. CDR3 protein: CASSFNGGSNQPQHF. CDR3 nucleotides: TGCGCCAGCAGCTTCAACGGGGGTAGCAATCAGCCCCAGCATTTT.

V gene TRBV25-1 combines with J gene TRBJ2-7; 10 bases map to TRBD1. Trimming removed 3 bases from V and 1 base from J; junction bases left unmatched: 9. This CDR3 comprises 17 residues. CDR1 and CDR2 (germline): MGHDK, SYGVNS. Here the CDR3 reads CASSEGAAGQGSYEQYF. CDR3 nucleotides: TGTGCCAGCAGTGAGGGGGCCGCGGGACAGGGGTCCTACGAGCAGTACTTC.

The V call is TRBV6-1, the J call TRBJ2-3; no reliable D call. The V end lost 3 bases, the J end lost 0 bases, and 7 bases lay between the germline ends. This CDR3 is built from 14 residues. Germline V gene data show CDR1 as MNHNS and CDR2 as SASEGT. CDR3 amino acids: CASSEAPSTDTQYF. In DNA, the CDR3 is TGTGCCAGCAGTGAGGCCCCCAGCACAGATACGCAGTATTTT.

V gene TRBV5-6 combines with J gene TRBJ2-2; 7 bases align to TRBD2. The germline CDR1 and CDR2 sequences are SGHDT and YYEEEE. This CDR3 comprises 18 residues. V shed 1 base and J 3 bases; nucleotides not matched to a gene: 12. The CDR3 DNA is TGTGCCAGCAGCTTGTCTCCCCCCGGGGGGTCGTACACCGGGGAGCTGTTTTTT. Protein product: CASSLSPPGGSYTGELFF.

This clone was detected only once. This rearrangement joins TRBV15 to TRBJ2-3, with D perhaps TRBD2 (6 bases). Per germline, CDR1 LNHNV and CDR2 YYDKDF (reference sequence). The CDR3 length is 15 residues. Trimming stripped 1 base from V and 7 bases from J, with 15 bases between. The CDR3 sequence: CATSRVGTVLNTQYF. The CDR3 region has the DNA TGTGCCACCAGCAGAGTGGGGACTGTTCTGAATACGCAGTATTTT.

The V and J genes are TRBV13 and TRBJ1-3, with a tentative D call TRBD1 (5 bases). The CDR3 consists of 13 residues. Trimming removed 7 bases from V and 2 bases from J, with 9 bases in between. Germline-derived CDR1 and CDR2 are PRHDT and FYEKMQ (reference sequence). This CDR3 is CASKGVPGNTIYF. The CDR3 region has the DNA TGTGCCAGCAAAGGGGTCCCTGGAAACACCATATATTTT.

CDR3 DNA: TGTGCCAGCAGCTTCCGGGGGACGAGGGATGAGCAGTTCTTC. This gives the protein CASSFRGTRDEQFF. The chain employs TRBV7-9 and TRBJ2-1; possibly TRBD2 for D (6 bases). V gave up 3 bases and J gave up 8 bases, with 14 bases separating them. CDR1 is SEHNR and CDR2 is FQNEAQ in the germline V gene (reference sequence). The CDR3 is made up of 14 amino acids.

The J gene is TRBJ1-2, the V gene TRBV19, with D possibly being TRBD1 (6 bases). V was cut by 0 bases and J by 7 bases, with 15 bases left in between. Per the germline V gene, CDR1 is LNHDA and CDR2 is SQIVND (reference sequence). The CDR3 runs to 15 residues. The chain's CDR3 is CASSIEPTGTRGYTF. DNA of the CDR3: TGTGCCAGTAGTATAGAACCCACAGGGACCCGTGGCTACACCTTC.

CDR3 DNA sequence: TGTGCCAGTAGTTGGGTGGGACACCGGAGACATAATCAGCCCCAGCATTTT. It specifies CASSWVGHRRHNQPQHF. The gene calls are TRBV19 and TRBJ1-5; tentatively, D is TRBD1 (6 bases). Germline CDR1 is LNHDA and CDR2 is SQIVND (reference sequence). The CDR3 covers 17 residues. Between the trimmed V and J ends, which lost 5 bases and 4 bases, there was a span of 21 bases.

The gene calls are TRBV5-1 and TRBJ2-4; 10 positions match TRBD2. The CDR3 is 18 amino acids. Germline lookup yields CDR1 SGHRS and CDR2 YFSETQ. Trimming at V came to 0 bases and at J to 2 bases, leaving 8 bases not matched to a gene. The CDR3, as DNA: TGCGCCAGCAGCTTGGAAACTAGCGGGATGGGACCCAAAAACATTCAGTACTTC. Translating gives CASSLETSGMGPKNIQYF.

The chain's CDR3 is CSVEGGLEVSYNEQFF. CDR3 DNA sequence: TGCAGCGTTGAAGGTGGTTTGGAGGTCTCCTACAATGAGCAGTTCTTC. The chain recombines TRBV29-1 with TRBJ2-1; perhaps TRBD2 as D (5 bases). This CDR3 has 16 residues. V lost 1 base to trimming and J lost 0 bases, with 13 bases between them. Germline values: CDR1 SQVTM, CDR2 ANQGSEA.

V and J are TRBV2 and TRBJ2-5, with TRBD1 matching 7 bases. The CDR3 runs to 14 residues. V dropped 6 bases and J dropped 3; count of bases not matched to a gene: 7. Germline V lookup: CDR1 SNHLY, CDR2 FYNNEI. The CDR3 sequence: CASSPRDSKETQYF. As DNA, the CDR3 is TGTGCCAGCAGCCCCCGGGACAGTAAAGAGACCCAGTACTTC.

The J gene is TRBJ2-7, the V gene TRBV9, with a weak D call TRBD2 (6 bases). The CDR3 contains 14 residues. The V end lost 4 bases, the J end lost 1 base, and 12 bases lay between the germline ends. Germline V gene sequence: CDR1 SGDLS, CDR2 YYNGEE. The CDR3 region is CASSPRRGSYEQYF. As DNA, the CDR3 is TGTGCCAGCAGCCCCCGTCGGGGGTCCTACGAGCAGTACTTC.

The rearrangement joins TRBV29-1 to TRBJ2-1; D might be TRBD2 (5 bases). CDR1 is SQVTM and CDR2 is ANQGSEA in the germline V gene. V was clipped by 4 bases and J by 9 bases, with 16 bases between them. This CDR3 has 13 amino acids. The CDR3 region is CSVGHYQSGEQFF. Here the CDR3 DNA reads TGCAGCGTTGGGCACTATCAAAGCGGTGAGCAGTTCTTC.

The V call is TRBV1, the J call TRBJ2-1; the table calls TRBD2, which could not be checked here. TRBV1 is recorded as a pseudogene. The CDR3 covers 17 residues. CDR3: CTSSQDEAGTQNNEQFF. In DNA form, the CDR3 reads TGCACCAGCAGCCAAGACGAAGCCGGGACTCAGAACAATGAGCAGTTCTTC.

The J gene is TRBJ2-6, the V gene TRBV11-2; tentative D call: TRBD1 (6 bases). The germline V gene has CDR1 SGHAT and CDR2 FQNNGV. This CDR3 is 17 amino acids long. V lost 8 bases and J lost 0, with 17 bases in between. In nucleotides, the CDR3 is TGTGCCAGCGCTAATGGCAGGGGTTACTCTGGGGCCAACGTCCTGACTTTC. Amino acids: CASANGRGYSGANVLTF.

The chain is built from TRBV5-8 and TRBJ2-7; TRBD1 agrees at 7 bases. The CDR3 has 15 amino acids. With V trimmed by 4 bases and J by 3 bases, 10 bases remained unmatched. Looked up from germline, CDR1 is SGHTS and CDR2 is YDEGEE. This CDR3 reads CASSATGSALYEQYF. The CDR3 coding sequence is TGTGCCAGCAGCGCGACAGGGTCGGCCCTCTACGAGCAGTACTTC.

V usage is TRBV5-1 and J usage is TRBJ1-5; the match to TRBD1 covers 8 bases. CDR3 length: 16 amino acids. Germline V lookup: CDR1 SGHRS, CDR2 YFSETQ. V was pared by 0 bases and J by 4 bases, with 6 bases of the junction left unmatched. The CDR3 bases are TGCGCCAGCAGCTTGGATGGCAGGGGGCGAAATCAGCCCCAGCATTTT. Its translation is CASSLDGRGRNQPQHF.

The chain is built from TRBV2 and TRBJ1-2; D is unclear. The germline V gene encodes CDR1 SNHLY and CDR2 FYNNEI. V was clipped by 4 bases and J by 3 bases, with 9 bases between them. The CDR3 consists of 13 residues. This CDR3 reads CASSVAGYYGYTF. CDR3 DNA sequence: TGTGCCAGCAGTGTGGCAGGTTACTATGGCTACACCTTC.

V usage is TRBV11-3 and J usage is TRBJ1-1, with D perhaps TRBD1 (6 bases). V was cut by 6 bases and J by 1 base, with 9 bases left in between. The CDR3 consists of 13 residues. Per the germline V gene, CDR1 is SGHNT and CDR2 is YENEEA. The CDR3 nucleotides read TGTGCCAGCAGTCAGACAGGGAACACTGAAGCTTTCTTT. Translation gives CASSQTGNTEAFF.

The V and J genes are TRBV18 and TRBJ1-1; D might be TRBD1 (6 bases). V was pared by 3 bases and J by 1 base, with 12 bases between. The CDR3 runs to 15 residues. In germline, CDR1 is KGHSH, CDR2 LQKENI. The chain's CDR3 is CASSPTLGANTEAFF. As DNA, the CDR3 is TGTGCCAGCTCACCGACTCTGGGGGCGAACACTGAAGCTTTCTTT.

The chain recombines TRBV27 with TRBJ2-6, with a possible D match to TRBD2 (5 bases). Germline values: CDR1 MNHEY, CDR2 SMNVEV (reference sequence). This CDR3 is 15 amino acids long. Trimming removed 8 bases from V and 3 bases from J, with 14 bases in between. The CDR3: CASLTRASGANVLTF. The DNA of the CDR3 is TGTGCCAGCCTCACGAGGGCCAGTGGGGCCAACGTCCTGACTTTC. Full variable domain (outside the CDR3, taken from reference TRBV27 and TRBJ2-6): EAQVTQNPRYLITVTGKKLTVTCSQNMNHEYMSWYRQDPGLGLRQIYYSMNVEVTDKGDVPEGYKVSRKEKRNFPLILESPSPNQTSLYFCASLTRASGANVLTFGAGSRLTVL.

This chain links TRBV6-1 with TRBJ2-1; TRBD1 matches 10 bases. V shed 4 bases, J shed 4 bases, and the junction held 4 bases outside the gene matches. CDR3 size: 15 residues. Germline V CDR1 and CDR2: MNHNS, SASEGT. CDR3 DNA: TGTGCCAGCAGTGGCGGACAGGGGGTGTACAATGAGCAGTTCTTC. Its protein is CASSGGQGVYNEQFF.

This chain links TRBV7-8 with TRBJ1-1, with unresolved D. The CDR3 extends over 13 amino acids. V was clipped by 5 bases and J by 3 bases, with 10 bases between them. Germline V gene sequence: CDR1 SGHVS, CDR2 FQNEAQ. The CDR3: CASSPLRDTEAFF. CDR3 DNA sequence: TGTGCCAGCAGCCCCCTTCGGGACACTGAAGCTTTCTTT.

The rearrangement joins TRBV18 to TRBJ2-7, with 9 bases matching TRBD1. Per germline, CDR1 KGHSH and CDR2 LQKENI. The CDR3 has 16 residues. The trim removed 3 bases at V and 4 bases at J, leaving 10 bases unmatched. The CDR3 spells CASSPNAGGQGYEQYF. The CDR3 bases are TGTGCCAGCTCACCCAACGCCGGAGGACAGGGGTACGAGCAGTACTTC.

This clone was detected a few times. The V and J genes are TRBV19 and TRBJ2-3; the D gene is possibly TRBD2 (5 bases). Germline V CDR1 and CDR2: LNHDA, SQIVND (reference sequence). The CDR3 is 15 amino acids. V was clipped by 5 bases and J by 8 bases, with 20 bases between them. CDR3 in amino acids: CASSQPGTGRLTQYF. The CDR3 nucleotides read TGTGCCAGTAGTCAACCGGGAACCGGCAGGCTTACGCAGTATTTT.

The gene calls are TRBV19 and TRBJ2-1; D is perhaps TRBD2 (6 bases). The CDR3 has 15 amino acids. CDR1 LNHDA and CDR2 SQIVND come from the germline V gene (reference sequence). The germline V and J ends were trimmed by 4 bases and 5 bases, with 15 bases remaining between them. The CDR3 reads CASSSPSVINNEQFF. Written as DNA, the CDR3 is TGTGCCAGTAGTAGTCCTAGCGTCATTAACAATGAGCAGTTCTTC. Complete variable domain (other parts from reference TRBV19 and TRBJ2-1): DGGITQSPKYLFRKEGQNVTLSCEQNLNHDAMYWYRQDPGQGLRLIYYSQIVNDFQKGDIAEGYSVSREKKESFPLTVTSAQKNPTAFYLCASSSPSVINNEQFFGPGTRLTVL.